This T cell receptor beta chain appears in the sequencing data of a study of cytomegalovirus exposure and HLA in healthy donors. Germline V gene data show CDR1 as SGHAT and CDR2 as FQNNGV. With V trimmed by 5 bases and J by 6 bases, 2 bases remained unmatched. The CDR3 is 13 amino acids. Only a few counts were recorded for this clone. The PCR made use of 60 Vbeta and 13 Jbeta primers. Method: immunoSEQ multiplex PCR; TCRdb's copy keeps in-frame clones and lacks some. This sample has roughly 100,000 clones, with under 80% found just once. Everyone who donated was a healthy bone marrow donor. The rearrangement links TRBV11-2 to TRBJ1-1; 11 positions match TRBD1. Sequenced material: PBMCs. The receptor's source is a woman aged 40-49 years in good health and CMV-seropositive. The CDR3 spells CASSPGQGAEAFF. CDR3 nucleotide sequence: TGTGCCAGCAGCCCGGGACAGGGGGCTGAAGCTTTCTTT.